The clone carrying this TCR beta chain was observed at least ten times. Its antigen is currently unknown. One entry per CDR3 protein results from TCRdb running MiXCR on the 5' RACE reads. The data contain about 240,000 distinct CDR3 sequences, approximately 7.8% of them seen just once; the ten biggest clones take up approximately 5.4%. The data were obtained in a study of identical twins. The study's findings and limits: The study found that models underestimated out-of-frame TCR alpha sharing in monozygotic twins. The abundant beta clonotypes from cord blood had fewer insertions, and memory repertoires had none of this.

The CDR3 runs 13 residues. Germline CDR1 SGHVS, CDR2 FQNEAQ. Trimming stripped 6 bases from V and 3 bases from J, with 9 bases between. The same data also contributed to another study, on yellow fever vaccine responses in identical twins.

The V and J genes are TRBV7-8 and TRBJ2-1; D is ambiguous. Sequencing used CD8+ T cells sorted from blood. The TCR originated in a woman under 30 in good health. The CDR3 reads CASSFVNYNEQFF. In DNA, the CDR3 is TGTGCCAGCAGTTTCGTCAACTACAATGAGCAGTTCTTC.